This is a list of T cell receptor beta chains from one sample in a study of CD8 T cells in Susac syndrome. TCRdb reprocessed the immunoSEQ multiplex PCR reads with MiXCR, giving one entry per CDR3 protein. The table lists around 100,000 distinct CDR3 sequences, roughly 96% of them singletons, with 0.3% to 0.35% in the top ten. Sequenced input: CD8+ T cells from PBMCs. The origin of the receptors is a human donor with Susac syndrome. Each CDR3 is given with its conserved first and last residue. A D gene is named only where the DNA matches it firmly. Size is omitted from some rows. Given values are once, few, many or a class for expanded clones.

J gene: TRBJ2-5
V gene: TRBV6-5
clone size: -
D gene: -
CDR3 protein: CASSYSSSGDPMVTQYF
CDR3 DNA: TGTGCCAGCAGTTACTCTTCCAGCGGCGATCCCATGGTGACCCAGTACTTC

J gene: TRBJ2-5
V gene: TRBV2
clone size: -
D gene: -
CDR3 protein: CASLRETQYF
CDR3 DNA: TGTGCCAGCCTTAGAGAGACCCAGTACTTC

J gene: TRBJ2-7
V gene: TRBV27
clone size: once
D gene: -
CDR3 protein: CASRSRGSYEQYF
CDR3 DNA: TGTGCCAGCAGATCCCGGGGGAGCTACGAGCAGTACTTC

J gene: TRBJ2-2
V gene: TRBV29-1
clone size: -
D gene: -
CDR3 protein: CSVDLATGELFF
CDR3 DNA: TGCAGCGTTGACCTAGCGACCGGGGAGCTGTTTTTT

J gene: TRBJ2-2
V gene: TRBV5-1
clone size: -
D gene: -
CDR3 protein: CASSLGPNTGELFF
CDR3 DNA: TGCGCCAGCAGCTTGGGGCCTAACACCGGGGAGCTGTTTTTT

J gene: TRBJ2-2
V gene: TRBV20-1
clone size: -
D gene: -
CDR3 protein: CSASLNTGELFF
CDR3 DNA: TGCAGTGCCAGTTTGAACACCGGGGAGCTGTTTTTT

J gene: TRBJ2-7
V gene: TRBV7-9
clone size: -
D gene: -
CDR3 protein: CASSSGPPYEQYF
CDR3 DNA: TGTGCCAGCAGCTCAGGACCTCCCTACGAGCAGTACTTC

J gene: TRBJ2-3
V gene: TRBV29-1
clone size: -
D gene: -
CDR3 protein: CSVDRVLGDTQYF
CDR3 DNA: TGCAGCGTTGATCGGGTTTTGGGAGATACGCAGTATTTT

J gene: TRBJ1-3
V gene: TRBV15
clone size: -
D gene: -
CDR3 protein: CATSRAGVSGNTIYF
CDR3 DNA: TGTGCCACCAGCAGAGCAGGGGTCTCTGGAAACACCATATATTTT

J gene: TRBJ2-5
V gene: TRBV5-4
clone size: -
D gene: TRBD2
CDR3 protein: CASSLSVGTSQETQYF
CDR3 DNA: TGTGCCAGCAGCTTATCGGTCGGGACTAGTCAAGAGACCCAGTACTTC